A selection of T cell receptor beta chains follows, all from one sample in a study of T cell responses to AZD1222 COVID-19 vaccine. Measured with immunoSEQ multiplex PCR; TCRdb has only the in-frame clones, and not every one. The sample has about 140,000 clones; 92% are singletons. The sample consisted of peripheral blood, taken on day 0 of AZD1222 vaccination. These receptors were collected from an adult in good health. CDR3s include the opening cysteine and the closing phenylalanine or tryptophan. Fields, in order: V gene, J gene, clone size, D gene, CDR3 protein, CDR3 DNA. The D gene is left open where the match is weak. Part of the rows lack a size; the others show once, few, many or a class for expanded clones.

v_gene: TRBV20-1
j_gene: TRBJ2-2
abundance: -
d_gene: -
CDR3aa: CSASSRDPGELFF
CDR3nt: TGCAGTGCTAGTTCCAGGGATCCCGGGGAGCTGTTTTTT

v_gene: TRBV24-1
j_gene: TRBJ2-7
abundance: -
d_gene: -
CDR3aa: CATSDLSFTYEQYF
CDR3nt: TGTGCCACCAGTGATTTATCGTTTACCTACGAGCAGTACTTC

v_gene: TRBV7-6
j_gene: TRBJ2-7
abundance: -
d_gene: TRBD1
CDR3aa: CASSSLAGQGYEQYF
CDR3nt: TGTGCCAGCAGCTCCCTGGCGGGACAGGGCTACGAGCAGTACTTC

v_gene: TRBV30
j_gene: TRBJ2-1
abundance: -
d_gene: TRBD2
CDR3aa: CAWSEGLAGGDEQFF
CDR3nt: TGTGCCTGGAGTGAGGGACTAGCGGGAGGCGATGAGCAGTTCTTC

v_gene: TRBV28
j_gene: TRBJ1-5
abundance: -
d_gene: -
CDR3aa: CASSSRGSNQPQHF
CDR3nt: TGTGCCAGTAGTTCCAGGGGAAGCAATCAGCCCCAGCATTTT

v_gene: TRBV6-5
j_gene: TRBJ1-2
abundance: -
d_gene: TRBD1
CDR3aa: CASSRQGPNYGYTF
CDR3nt: TGTGCCAGCAGTAGACAGGGTCCTAACTATGGCTACACCTTC

v_gene: TRBV30
j_gene: TRBJ1-2
abundance: -
d_gene: TRBD1
CDR3aa: CAWTDYRGLGGYTF
CDR3nt: TGTGCCTGGACGGATTACAGGGGGCTGGGGGGCTACACCTTC

v_gene: TRBV4-1
j_gene: TRBJ1-2
abundance: -
d_gene: TRBD1
CDR3aa: CASSQEGAGGSNYGYTF
CDR3nt: TGCGCCAGCAGCCAAGAGGGGGCAGGGGGATCTAACTATGGCTACACCTTC

v_gene: TRBV4-1
j_gene: TRBJ1-6
abundance: -
d_gene: -
CDR3aa: CASSPQPLGGVWNSPLHF
CDR3nt: TGCGCCAGCAGCCCTCAGCCGTTGGGTGGTGTGTGGAATTCACCCCTCCACTTT

v_gene: TRBV2
j_gene: TRBJ2-2
abundance: -
d_gene: TRBD2
CDR3aa: CASSEPSGTLDTGELFF
CDR3nt: TGTGCCAGCAGTGAACCCAGCGGGACGTTGGACACCGGGGAGCTGTTTTTT

v_gene: TRBV5-1
j_gene: TRBJ2-5
abundance: -
d_gene: -
CDR3aa: CASSLPQETQYF
CDR3nt: TGCGCCAGCAGCTTGCCACAAGAGACCCAGTACTTC

v_gene: TRBV6-2/TRBV6-3
j_gene: TRBJ1-3
abundance: once
d_gene: -
CDR3aa: CASSFGRPGSGNTIYF
CDR3nt: TGTGCCAGCAGTTTTGGGCGGCCAGGCTCTGGAAACACCATATATTTT

v_gene: TRBV11-2
j_gene: TRBJ1-6
abundance: few
d_gene: TRBD1
CDR3aa: CASSLGQGGSPLHF
CDR3nt: TGTGCCAGCAGCTTAGGGCAGGGGGGATCACCCCTCCACTTT

v_gene: TRBV18
j_gene: TRBJ1-1
abundance: -
d_gene: -
CDR3aa: CASSTQLDGEAFF
CDR3nt: TGTGCCAGCTCCACACAATTGGACGGTGAAGCTTTCTTT

v_gene: TRBV6-5
j_gene: TRBJ1-5
abundance: -
d_gene: -
CDR3aa: CASSYDRPINQPQHF
CDR3nt: TGTGCCAGCAGTTACGACAGGCCGATCAATCAGCCCCAGCATTTT

v_gene: TRBV4-2
j_gene: TRBJ1-2
abundance: -
d_gene: TRBD1
CDR3aa: CASSRGLLTGTEYGYTF
CDR3nt: TGTGCCAGCAGCCGGGGCCTCCTAACCGGGACAGAGTATGGCTACACCTTC

v_gene: TRBV9
j_gene: TRBJ1-3
abundance: -
d_gene: -
CDR3aa: CASSPSLVGLGNTIYF
CDR3nt: TGTGCCAGCAGCCCGAGTTTAGTAGGGCTGGGAAACACCATATATTTT

v_gene: TRBV10-3
j_gene: TRBJ2-1
abundance: once
d_gene: TRBD2
CDR3aa: CAISGGSGVQFF
CDR3nt: TGTGCCATCAGTGGGGGGAGCGGGGTTCAGTTCTTC

v_gene: TRBV19
j_gene: TRBJ1-2
abundance: -
d_gene: TRBD1
CDR3aa: CASSILTGGIYGYTF
CDR3nt: TGTGCCAGTAGTATACTGACAGGGGGCATCTATGGCTACACCTTC

v_gene: TRBV18
j_gene: TRBJ2-2
abundance: -
d_gene: -
CDR3aa: CASSPPGGIPNTGELFF
CDR3nt: TGTGCCAGCTCACCGCCGGGCGGGATACCGAACACCGGGGAGCTGTTTTTT

v_gene: TRBV5-1
j_gene: TRBJ2-4
abundance: -
d_gene: TRBD1
CDR3aa: CASSWGFTGTGDNLAKNIQYF
CDR3nt: TGCGCCAGCAGCTGGGGATTTACCGGGACAGGGGATAATTTAGCCAAAAACATTCAGTACTTC

v_gene: TRBV6-6
j_gene: TRBJ1-4
abundance: -
d_gene: TRBD1
CDR3aa: CASSYSQGGEKLFF
CDR3nt: TGTGCCAGCAGTTACTCCCAGGGGGGTGAAAAACTGTTTTTT

v_gene: TRBV10-3
j_gene: TRBJ2-1
abundance: -
d_gene: TRBD2
CDR3aa: CAIRPGTSGYNEQFF
CDR3nt: TGTGCCATCAGACCCGGGACTAGCGGGTACAATGAGCAGTTCTTC

v_gene: TRBV5-6
j_gene: TRBJ1-3
abundance: -
d_gene: TRBD1
CDR3aa: CASSWDRTYSGNTIYF
CDR3nt: TGTGCCAGCAGCTGGGACAGAACTTACTCTGGAAACACCATATATTTT

v_gene: TRBV19
j_gene: TRBJ2-2
abundance: -
d_gene: -
CDR3aa: CASSIEGRDTGELFF
CDR3nt: TGTGCCAGTAGTATAGAGGGGCGAGACACCGGGGAGCTGTTTTTT

v_gene: TRBV9
j_gene: TRBJ2-3
abundance: -
d_gene: -
CDR3aa: CASSVVADPAGDTQYF
CDR3nt: TGTGCCAGCAGCGTAGTGGCGGACCCGGCAGGGGATACGCAGTATTTT

v_gene: TRBV19
j_gene: TRBJ1-5
abundance: -
d_gene: -
CDR3aa: CASSMPGARISPQHF
CDR3nt: TGTGCCAGTAGTATGCCAGGGGCCCGAATCAGCCCCCAGCATTTT

v_gene: TRBV9
j_gene: TRBJ2-7
abundance: -
d_gene: -
CDR3aa: CASSVRQIAYEQYF
CDR3nt: TGTGCCAGCAGCGTAAGACAGATAGCCTACGAGCAGTACTTC

v_gene: TRBV28
j_gene: TRBJ1-2
abundance: -
d_gene: TRBD1
CDR3aa: CASSSLRQGERGIAGYTF
CDR3nt: TGTGCCAGCAGTTCCCTCCGACAGGGCGAAAGGGGGATCGCTGGCTACACCTTC

v_gene: TRBV4-3
j_gene: TRBJ1-4
abundance: -
d_gene: -
CDR3aa: CASGPRSTTNEKLFF
CDR3nt: TGCGCCAGCGGGCCCCGGTCTACAACTAATGAAAAACTGTTTTTT

v_gene: TRBV9
j_gene: TRBJ2-6
abundance: -
d_gene: -
CDR3aa: CASSTLQSSGANVLTF
CDR3nt: TGTGCCAGCAGCACTCTCCAGTCGTCAGGGGCCAACGTCCTGACTTTC

v_gene: TRBV5-1
j_gene: TRBJ2-3
abundance: -
d_gene: -
CDR3aa: CASSLDWGGTTDTQYF
CDR3nt: TGCGCCAGCAGCTTGGATTGGGGAGGCACCACAGATACGCAGTATTTT

v_gene: TRBV6-2/TRBV6-3
j_gene: TRBJ2-1
abundance: -
d_gene: TRBD1
CDR3aa: CASSPGTALANEQFF
CDR3nt: TGTGCCAGCAGTCCCGGGACAGCCCTCGCCAATGAGCAGTTCTTC

v_gene: TRBV9
j_gene: TRBJ2-2
abundance: -
d_gene: -
CDR3aa: CASSSGRVAANTGELFF
CDR3nt: TGTGCCAGCAGCTCGGGAAGGGTAGCGGCGAACACCGGGGAGCTGTTTTTT

v_gene: TRBV15
j_gene: TRBJ2-5
abundance: -
d_gene: -
CDR3aa: CATSTTGRETQYF
CDR3nt: TGTGCCACCAGCACGACAGGGAGGGAGACCCAGTACTTC

v_gene: TRBV23-1
j_gene: TRBJ2-2
abundance: once
d_gene: TRBD1
CDR3aa: CAKPGQGDPTRRLFF
CDR3nt: TGCGCCAAACCGGGACAGGGAGACCCGACCCGGCGACTGTTTTTT

v_gene: TRBV4-1
j_gene: TRBJ1-5
abundance: -
d_gene: -
CDR3aa: CASSQEGVGQPQHF
CDR3nt: TGCGCCAGCAGCCAAGAAGGGGTGGGTCAGCCCCAGCATTTT

v_gene: TRBV6-5
j_gene: TRBJ2-1
abundance: -
d_gene: TRBD2
CDR3aa: CASSYIRLAGGSAQFF
CDR3nt: TGTGCCAGCAGTTACATTCGGCTAGCGGGAGGATCTGCGCAGTTCTTC